These 24 T cell receptor beta chains were sequenced from one sample in a study of blood T cell repertoires in COVID-19. Measured with immunoSEQ multiplex PCR; TCRdb has only the in-frame clones, and not every one. In the table there are over 65,000 clones, around four fifths of which are singletons. The sample comprised peripheral blood. The receptors here all came from an older man with active or convalescent COVID-19.

This clone has just one count. The V call is TRBV18, the J call TRBJ1-5, with D unresolved. The V end was cut by 0 bases, the J end by 4 bases, with 13 bases between. The CDR3 runs 16 residues. Germline lookup yields CDR1 KGHSH and CDR2 LQKENI. The CDR3 is CASSPPGPLGNQPQHF. As DNA, the CDR3 is TGTGCCAGCTCACCACCGGGCCCCCTTGGTAATCAGCCCCAGCATTTT. Full variable domain (rest looked up from reference TRBV18 and TRBJ1-5): NAGVMQNPRHLVRRRGQEARLRCSPMKGHSHVYWYRQLPEEGLKFMVYLQKENIIDESGMPKERFSAEFPKEGPSILRIQQVVRGDSAAYFCASSPPGPLGNQPQHFGDGTRLSIL.

The chain is built from TRBV19 and TRBJ2-1, with 11 bases identical to TRBD2. The V gene's germline CDR1 is LNHDA and CDR2 SQIVND (reference sequence). There are 17 residues in the CDR3. Losses at the gene ends were 1 base for V and 7 bases for J; bases not matched to a gene: 9. The CDR3 coding sequence is TGTGCCAGTAGTATAGGCCCAGCTAGCGGGGGGCAAAATGAGCAGTTCTTC. Translated: CASSIGPASGGQNEQFF.

This clone was observed a handful of times. The chain links TRBV28 to TRBJ1-3, with D uncertain. CDR1 is MDHEN, CDR2 SYDVKM, per germline. The CDR3 contains 14 residues. The germline V and J ends were trimmed by 7 bases and 1 base, with 11 bases remaining between them. Here the CDR3 reads CASMEGGSGNTIYF. The DNA for the CDR3 is TGTGCCAGCATGGAGGGAGGTTCTGGAAACACCATATATTTT.

V is TRBV6-5 and J is TRBJ1-2; 8 bases fit TRBD1. CDR3 size: 15 residues. V trimming: 7 bases; J trimming: 4 bases; junction bases outside the gene matches: 11. Per the germline V gene, CDR1 is MNHEY and CDR2 is SVGAGI. CDR3 amino acids: CASTTVPGGGYGYTF. CDR3 nucleotide sequence: TGTGCCAGCACCACGGTTCCAGGGGGCGGCTATGGCTACACCTTC.

This chain uses TRBV6-1 with TRBJ2-1; the match to TRBD2 covers 11 bases. Germline trimming cut 4 bases from V and 1 base from J; bases unmatched to any gene: 3. The germline V gene encodes CDR1 MNHNS and CDR2 SASEGT. CDR3 length: 16 amino acids. CDR3 protein: CASSGRLAGSYNEQFF. The CDR3 DNA reads TGTGCCAGCAGTGGGAGACTAGCGGGATCCTACAATGAGCAGTTCTTC.

This clone was recorded once. The rearrangement uses TRBV2 and TRBJ2-5; 15 positions agree with TRBD2. The CDR3 has 17 residues. CDR1 is SNHLY and CDR2 is FYNNEI in the germline V gene. Losses at the gene ends were 6 bases for V and 5 bases for J; bases not matched to a gene: 10. The DNA of the CDR3 is TGTGCCAGCAGCAAAGGGACTAGCGGGGGGCCCGGGGAGACCCAGTACTTC. This encodes CASSKGTSGGPGETQYF. Full variable domain (remainder filled in from reference TRBV2 and TRBJ2-5): EPEVTQTPSHQVTQMGQEVILRCVPISNHLYFYWYRQILGQKVEFLVSFYNNEISEKSEIFDDQFSVERPDGSNFTLKIRSTKLEDSAMYFCASSKGTSGGPGETQYFGPGTRLLVL.

V gene TRBV6-5 combines with J gene TRBJ2-7, with a weak D call TRBD1 (6 bases). The CDR3 runs to 13 residues. Looked up from germline, CDR1 is MNHEY and CDR2 is SVGAGI. V gave up 5 bases and J gave up 3 bases, with 11 bases separating them. In nucleotides, the CDR3 is TGTGCCAGCAGTAAGACAGGTCTCTACGAGCAGTACGTC. Translation: CASSKTGLYEQYV.

Note on this clone: This sample also contains other DNA sequences that code for the same CDR3. J is TRBJ1-2 and V is TRBV5-6, with D uncertain. The germline CDR1 and CDR2 sequences are SGHDT and YYEEEE. Deletions cut 0 bases from V and 7 bases from J, with 4 bases between. This CDR3 comprises 11 residues. The DNA of the CDR3 is TGTGCCAGCAGCTTGGGCGTTGGCTACACCTTC. Translated: CASSLGVGYTF.

The rearrangement links TRBV5-1 to TRBJ2-2; 14 positions agree with TRBD2. Germline-derived CDR1 and CDR2 are SGHRS and YFSETQ. The V gene end was trimmed by 4 bases and the J gene end by 0 bases; junction bases not matched to a gene: 2. This CDR3 is 17 amino acids long. The CDR3 nucleotides read TGCGCCAGCAGCGGGGGACTAGCGGGGGCGAACACCGGGGAGCTGTTTTTT. This sequence encodes CASSGGLAGANTGELFF.

This chain links TRBV7-9 with TRBJ1-2, with 7 nucleotides matching TRBD1. J gave up 9 bases and V 5 bases, and 9 bases lay outside the gene matches. This CDR3 contains 13 residues. CDR1 is SEHNR, CDR2 FQNEAQ, per germline (reference sequence). CDR3 coding DNA: TGTGCCAGCAGCCTCGGGACAGAAAGGAGCTACACCTTC. It codes for CASSLGTERSYTF.

In nucleotides, the CDR3 is TGTGCCAGCAGCTCCACAGGGGATCAGCCCCAGCATTTT. Protein product: CASSSTGDQPQHF. The rearrangement links TRBV7-9 to TRBJ1-5, with 7 positions matching TRBD1. Germline V gene data show CDR1 as SEHNR and CDR2 as FQNEAQ (reference sequence). CDR3 length: 13 amino acids. V trimming: 4 bases; J trimming: 5 bases; junction bases outside the gene matches: 2.

J is TRBJ2-1 and V is TRBV14; weak D call: TRBD2 (5 bases). V was cut by 4 bases and J by 7 bases, with 11 bases left in between. Looked up from germline, CDR1 is SGHDN and CDR2 is FVKESK. CDR3 length: 13 residues. The chain's CDR3 is CASSRSRGNEQFF. CDR3 in DNA: TGTGCCAGCAGCCGGAGTCGGGGAAATGAGCAGTTCTTC.

Regarding this clone: Other DNA sequences in the sample encode the same CDR3. DNA of the CDR3: TGCGCCAGCAGCTTGGTAGGGGGCCAAGAGACCCAGTACTTC. The encoded protein is CASSLVGGQETQYF. The rearrangement uses TRBV5-1 and TRBJ2-5; D is possibly TRBD1 (6 bases). This CDR3 contains 14 residues. Between the trimmed V and J ends, which lost 0 bases and 1 base, there was a span of 7 bases. Germline CDR1 is SGHRS and CDR2 is YFSETQ.

The gene calls are TRBV7-9 and TRBJ1-2, with D possibly being TRBD1 (6 bases). Per the germline V gene, CDR1 is SEHNR and CDR2 is FQNEAQ (reference sequence). The germline V and J ends were trimmed by 1 base and 4 bases, with 13 bases remaining between them. The CDR3 is made up of 15 amino acids. The CDR3: CASSLGDIGSYGYTF. CDR3 coding DNA: TGTGCCAGCAGCTTAGGGGACATCGGTTCCTATGGCTACACCTTC.

The chain recombines TRBV10-1 with TRBJ1-1, with unresolved D. Germline V gene sequence: CDR1 WNHNN, CDR2 SYGVQD (reference sequence). V lost 2 bases, J lost 1 base, and 8 bases lay in between. This CDR3 spans 14 amino acids. The CDR3 protein is CASSEPVANTEAFF. DNA of the CDR3: TGCGCCAGCAGTGAGCCGGTAGCGAACACTGAAGCTTTCTTT.

The V call is TRBV7-2, the J call TRBJ2-5; 8 nucleotides align to TRBD2. Germline values: CDR1 SGHTA, CDR2 FQGNSA. This CDR3 spans 16 amino acids. V dropped 4 bases and J dropped 4; count of bases not matched to a gene: 11. DNA of the CDR3: TGTGCCAGCAGCTCCCCTTCTCTCCGGGGGGGAGAGACCCAGTACTTC. Translated: CASSSPSLRGGETQYF.

J is TRBJ1-3 and V is TRBV10-2; no firm D call. V was shortened by 6 bases and J by 2 bases, with 23 bases between the two germline ends. The CDR3 length is 18 residues. CDR1 is WSHSY, CDR2 SAAADI, per germline. This chain's CDR3 is CASRQTGEPREAGNTIYF. CDR3 in DNA: TGCGCCAGCAGGCAAACCGGGGAGCCGCGGGAGGCTGGAAACACCATATATTTT.

This sequence joins TRBV2 and TRBJ1-4; TRBD1 agrees at 7 bases. The CDR3 extends over 14 amino acids. The germline gives CDR1 SNHLY, CDR2 FYNNEI. The V and J ends lost 8 bases and 3 bases, in that order; junction bases with no gene match: 6. The CDR3 sequence is CASSWGQPNEKLFF. DNA of the CDR3: TGTGCCAGCTCGTGGGGACAGCCTAATGAAAAACTGTTTTTT.

This rearrangement joins TRBV7-2 to TRBJ1-5; 11 nucleotides align to TRBD1. The V segment lost 1 base and the J segment 11 bases; nucleotides outside the gene matches: 10. Germline values: CDR1 SGHTA, CDR2 FQGNSA. The CDR3 has 16 amino acids. CDR3 coding DNA: TGTGCCAGCAGCTTAGTCTGGGGACAGGGGGATCCGGCCCAGCATTTT. Translating it yields CASSLVWGQGDPAQHF.

V and J are TRBV10-3 and TRBJ1-5; maybe TRBD1 (6 bases). CDR3 length equals 15 residues. Germline CDR1 reads ENHRY; CDR2 reads SYGVKD. V was clipped by 0 bases and J by 11 bases, with 17 bases between them. CDR3 DNA: TGTGCCATCAGTGAGTCGCCAGGGGAAGGGGAGTCCCAGCATTTT. It is translated as CAISESPGEGESQHF.

This sequence joins TRBV27 and TRBJ1-1, with no clear D. The CDR3 length is 14 residues. With 2 bases removed from V and 3 bases from J, the gap between germline ends came to 10 bases. The germline CDR1 and CDR2 sequences are MNHEY and SMNVEV (reference sequence). CDR3 amino acids: CASSLGRVDTEAFF. In DNA, the CDR3 is TGTGCCAGCAGTTTAGGGAGGGTTGACACTGAAGCTTTCTTT.

This chain connects TRBV5-1 to TRBJ1-1; TRBD1 matches 8 bases. The germline V gene encodes CDR1 SGHRS and CDR2 YFSETQ. This CDR3 contains 16 residues. With 0 bases clipped from V and 1 base from J, the junction kept 5 bases outside the gene matches. CDR3 protein: CASSLGQGQANTEAFF. The CDR3 nucleotides are TGCGCCAGCAGCTTGGGACAGGGGCAGGCGAACACTGAAGCTTTCTTT.

This clone occurred once. This chain connects TRBV5-6 to TRBJ1-1, with 7 bases lining up with TRBD1. CDR1 and CDR2 (germline): SGHDT, YYEEEE. V lost 4 bases to trimming and J lost 5 bases; unmatched junction nucleotides: 5. This CDR3 has 13 residues. Here the CDR3 DNA reads TGTGCCAGCAGCAGGACAGGTTGGACTGAAGCTTTCTTT. It codes for CASSRTGWTEAFF.

The chain couples TRBV4-1 to TRBJ2-1, with TRBD2 matching over 7 bases. The V segment lost 0 bases and the J segment 3 bases; nucleotides outside the gene matches: 5. The CDR3 is 16 residues long. Per germline, CDR1 MGHRA and CDR2 YSYEKL. CDR3: CASSQDAREGYNEQFF. In DNA form, the CDR3 reads TGCGCCAGCAGCCAAGATGCCAGGGAGGGCTACAATGAGCAGTTCTTC.